A single T cell receptor (beta chain) is shown here with its context. Original processing notes: Amplified reference gene primers provided the basis for estimating nucleated cell counts. Sequencing used immunoSEQ multiplex PCR; TCRdb keeps in-frame clones, though not all of them. V and J calls plus clone size are reproduced from that table; the DNA served to infer D and trimming. The profile shows fewer than 65,000 clones, 80% to 90% of them singletons. The sample comes from a study of blood T cell repertoires in COVID-19. Turning to the study itself: Sites in the United States, Italy and Spain provided acute and convalescent COVID-19 samples. T cells, B-cell-depleted T cells, or PBMCs supplied cDNA or gDNA.

V was clipped by 3 bases and J by 9 bases, with 17 bases between them. CDR1 and CDR2 (germline): MDHEN, SYDVKM. The CDR3 has 14 residues. The J gene is TRBJ1-2, the V gene TRBV28; tentatively, D is TRBD1 (6 bases). The receptor comes from a woman aged 60 to 75 with COVID-19, enrolled during active disease. Sequences were obtained from peripheral blood. The CDR3 loop is CASSFSDRLGSYTF. CDR3 in DNA: TGTGCCAGCAGTTTTTCCGACAGGCTTGGGAGCTACACCTTC.